The 10 T cell receptor beta chains reported below all come from one sample, sequenced in a study of cytomegalovirus exposure and HLA in healthy donors. Sequenced by immunoSEQ multiplex PCR; TCRdb stores in-frame clones only, minus some. The sample lists around 240,000 clones; roughly 90% were seen once. The sample consisted of PBMCs. The receptors stem from a young woman in good health and CMV-seronegative.

This chain uses TRBV18 with TRBJ2-2; the match to TRBD2 covers 8 bases. The trim removed 0 bases at V and 0 bases at J, leaving 0 bases unmatched. Germline lookup yields CDR1 KGHSH and CDR2 LQKENI. This CDR3 region has 16 residues. The CDR3 bases are TGTGCCAGCTCACCACCGCGGGGGGCGAACACCGGGGAGCTGTTTTTT. Protein: CASSPPRGANTGELFF.

The V gene is TRBV28, the J gene TRBJ2-2; D may be TRBD2 (5 bases). The CDR3 has 14 residues. The V and J ends lost 5 bases and 6 bases respectively, with 13 bases between them. Germline V gene lookup returns CDR1 MDHEN and CDR2 SYDVKM. CDR3 in amino acids: CASSPAISAGELFF. CDR3 in DNA: TGTGCCAGCAGTCCGGCGATTAGCGCCGGGGAGCTGTTTTTT.

The chain is built from TRBV7-9 and TRBJ1-4; perhaps TRBD1 as D (5 bases). There are 18 residues in the CDR3. In germline, CDR1 is SEHNR, CDR2 FQNEAQ (reference sequence). Trimming took off 5 bases at V and 8 bases at J, with 27 bases between the two ends. CDR3 nucleotide sequence: TGTGCCAGCAGCCCCCCTGGTAGGGGCCTCAGATCATTCGAAAAACTGTTTTTT. This sequence encodes CASSPPGRGLRSFEKLFF.

The rearrangement links TRBV5-8 to TRBJ2-7, with TRBD1 matching 8 bases. CDR3 size: 14 residues. Germline loops: CDR1 SGHTS, CDR2 YDEGEE. V shed 2 bases, J shed 3 bases, and the junction held 4 bases outside the gene matches. The CDR3, as DNA: TGTGCCAGCAGCTTCGGGACAGGTAACTACGAGCAGTACTTC. Its translation is CASSFGTGNYEQYF.

V is TRBV6-6 and J is TRBJ2-1; D call uncertain. In germline, CDR1 is MNHNY, CDR2 SVGAGI (reference sequence). The ends were cut back, 6 bases at V and 2 bases at J, with 14 bases in the middle. CDR3 size: 15 residues. The CDR3 nucleotides read TGTGCCAGCAGCTCCCCTCTGAGGACCTACAATGAGCAGTTCTTC. It codes for CASSSPLRTYNEQFF.

The CDR3 loop is CASSSLGRAHLETQYF. The CDR3 bases are TGTGCCAGCAGCTCCCTGGGCAGGGCCCACTTAGAGACCCAGTACTTC. The gene calls are TRBV5-6 and TRBJ2-5; D possibly corresponds to TRBD1 (5 bases). CDR3 size: 16 residues. Trimming shortened V by 3 bases and J by 4 bases, and 19 bases separated the two germline ends. Germline CDR1 SGHDT, CDR2 YYEEEE.

The rearrangement uses TRBV28 and TRBJ1-2; 7 nucleotides align to TRBD1. J lost 4 bases, V lost 4 bases, and 6 bases had no gene match. The CDR3 consists of 14 residues. Germline lookup yields CDR1 MDHEN and CDR2 SYDVKM. The CDR3 nucleotides are TGTGCCAGCAGTTCCAGCCGACAGGGCTATGGCTACACCTTC. Translation: CASSSSRQGYGYTF.

This clone has a handful of counts. CDR3 sequence: CASSYREGYEQYV. The CDR3 coding sequence is TGTGCCAGCAGTTACAGGGAGGGGTACGAGCAGTACGTC. The V call is TRBV6-5, the J call TRBJ2-7; 7 nucleotides agree with TRBD2. Germline V gene sequence: CDR1 MNHEY, CDR2 SVGAGI. The junction had 2 bases not matched to a gene; V was cut back by 2 bases and J by 4 bases. The CDR3 runs 13 residues.

The rearrangement joins TRBV5-1 to TRBJ2-2, with TRBD2 matching 12 bases. The CDR3 spans 18 residues. V lost 3 bases, J lost 0 bases, and 6 bases stayed unmatched. Per germline, CDR1 SGHRS and CDR2 YFSETQ. The CDR3 region has the DNA TGCGCCAGCAGCTCAACTAGCGGGGGGCACGCGAACACCGGGGAGCTGTTTTTT. Amino acids: CASSSTSGGHANTGELFF.

This clone was seen a few times. The chain employs TRBV6-7 and TRBJ1-6; TRBD1 matches 7 bases. TRBV6-7 is assigned to the ORF class and has an uncertain function. V gave up 7 bases and J gave up 8 bases; unmatched junction bases: 11. CDR3 size: 15 residues. The CDR3 here is CASIKTGTVHSPLHF. Written as DNA, the CDR3 is TGTGCCAGCATTAAGACAGGGACAGTTCATTCACCCCTCCACTTT.